This T cell receptor (beta chain) appears in the sequencing data of a study of T cell repertoires in cytomegalovirus infection. This clonotype was counted between two and nine times. Its antigen is not identified. CDR1 is LNHDA and CDR2 is SQIVND in the germline V gene (reference sequence). The CDR3 runs to 14 residues. The V gene lost 3 bases and the J gene lost 3 bases, with 9 bases spanning the gap. TCRdb processed the reads anew with MiXCR; each CDR3 protein has one entry. The data show fewer than 1,000,000 distinct CDR3 sequences, less than 40% seen once. Sequenced here: cultured CD8+ T cells from PBMCs, sampled from culture after CMV antigen stimulation. This clonotype was obtained from a human donor in good health (CMV status not recorded). Some clones in this sample may be carry-over from other donors' samples. The V and J genes are TRBV19 and TRBJ1-5, with D hard to call. CDR3 coding DNA: TGTGCCAGTAGTATCGACGGCTACAATCAGCCCCAGCATTTT. Translated: CASSIDGYNQPQHF. The full variable domain, with the rest looked up from reference TRBV19 and TRBJ1-5, is DGGITQSPKYLFRKEGQNVTLSCEQNLNHDAMYWYRQDPGQGLRLIYYSQIVNDFQKGDIAEGYSVSREKKESFPLTVTSAQKNPTAFYLCASSIDGYNQPQHFGDGTRLSIL.